This TCR beta chain emerged from a study of metastatic and nonmetastatic thyroid tumors. Study-level background: It was across blood and tumor or nodule tissue from malignant and benign thyroid patients that repertoires were compared. Study-wide results and limits: Significantly greater TCR beta diversity was reportedly found in malignant thyroid tumors than in benign nodules (in blood and tumor).

All patients were untreated before thyroid surgery. This clone ranks as large. Its antigen is currently unknown. Other DNA sequences in the same sample also yield this CDR3. Per the authors' pipeline: A classifier for distant metastasis in papillary thyroid cancer was constructed using CDR3 differences observed across clinicopathological groups. From the PCR reads, TCRdb re-called clones with MiXCR. The V and J calls were not made by the authors but by TCRdb's processing. There are 35,000 to 50,000 clones in the sample; more than 15% occur only once, and about a sixth lies in the top ten. This CDR3 has 11 residues. With 6 bases removed from V and 7 bases from J, the gap between germline ends came to 10 bases. The germline V gene has CDR1 MNHNS and CDR2 SASEGT.

The sequencing input was blood. This chain connects TRBV6-1 to TRBJ2-7, with D hard to call. This receptor was identified in a female donor with papillary thyroid cancer or a benign thyroid nodule (not recorded which). Some clones in this sample may be carry-over from other donors' samples. CDR3 amino acids: CASRPTREQYF. The CDR3 DNA sequence: TGTGCCAGCAGGCCGACTCGGGAGCAGTACTTC.